This T cell receptor beta chain came from a study of cytomegalovirus exposure and HLA in healthy donors. CDR3 length equals 12 residues. Germline V CDR1 and CDR2: SGHNT, YENEEA. V lost 6 bases, J lost 11 bases, and 15 bases lay in between. The PCR used 60 Vbeta and 13 Jbeta primers. The table came from immunoSEQ multiplex PCR; TCRdb's copy has only in-frame clones and leaves some out. The sample lists under 200,000 clones; roughly 76% were seen once. This clone has only a few counts. The target antigen is unknown. Findings and caveats of the study: Some TCR beta chains (about 180 of them) were listed as cytomegalovirus-associated.

The sample was PBMCs. The sequence was obtained from a human donor in good health. The rearrangement uses TRBV11-3 and TRBJ2-3, with D possibly TRBD1 on 5 matching bases. The CDR3 region is CASSPPGREQYF. In DNA form, the CDR3 reads TGTGCCAGCAGTCCACCGGGCAGGGAGCAGTATTTT.